These T cell receptor beta chains were read from a single sample in a study of cytomegalovirus exposure and HLA in healthy donors. Clones were sequenced by immunoSEQ multiplex PCR, and TCRdb holds only the in-frame ones, with some missing. This table holds 150,000 to 200,000 clones, 65% to 85% found once. Material: PBMCs. The receptors were gathered from a girl between 5 and 17 years old in good health and CMV-seropositive. CDR3s include the opening cysteine and the closing phenylalanine or tryptophan. D genes are given only for firm matches. The size field is filled for only some rows; it gives once, few, many or a size class.

d_call: NA
j_call: TRBJ2-7
clone_size: NA
v_call: TRBV5-4
cdr3_nt: TGTGCCAGCAGCTCGGACAGCTCCTACGAGCAGTACTTC
cdr3_aa: CASSSDSSYEQYF

d_call: TRBD2
j_call: TRBJ2-1
clone_size: once
v_call: TRBV5-1
cdr3_nt: TGCGCCAGCAGCTTGCGGACTAGCGGGAAGAATGAGCAGTTCTTC
cdr3_aa: CASSLRTSGKNEQFF

d_call: TRBD2
j_call: TRBJ2-1
clone_size: few
v_call: TRBV29-1
cdr3_nt: TGCAGCTCTTTAGCGGGAGGGCCCAATGAGCAGTTCTTC
cdr3_aa: CSSLAGGPNEQFF

d_call: TRBD2
j_call: TRBJ2-7
clone_size: NA
v_call: TRBV30
cdr3_nt: TGTGCCTGGGGGATGAGCGGGATCGTCTTCTACGAGCAGTACTTC
cdr3_aa: CAWGMSGIVFYEQYF

d_call: TRBD2
j_call: TRBJ2-7
clone_size: once
v_call: TRBV4-1
cdr3_nt: TGCGCCAGCAGCCAAGATCAGCGGGGGGCCTACGAGCAGTACTTC
cdr3_aa: CASSQDQRGAYEQYF

d_call: NA
j_call: TRBJ1-5
clone_size: NA
v_call: TRBV7-2
cdr3_nt: TGTGCCAGCAGCTTAGGGTCGGGACAAACCTTCAATCAGCCCCAGCATTTT
cdr3_aa: CASSLGSGQTFNQPQHF

d_call: NA
j_call: TRBJ2-5
clone_size: NA
v_call: TRBV5-1
cdr3_nt: TGCGCCAGCAGCTTTACGGGGGTGACCCAGTACTTC
cdr3_aa: CASSFTGVTQYF

d_call: NA
j_call: TRBJ2-1
clone_size: NA
v_call: TRBV7-8
cdr3_nt: TGTGCCAGCAGCTTATGGCCAGGGAATGAGCAGTTCTTC
cdr3_aa: CASSLWPGNEQFF

d_call: TRBD2
j_call: TRBJ2-3
clone_size: once
v_call: TRBV30
cdr3_nt: TGTGCCTGGAGTGAAGGGAGGGGTAGCACAGATACGCAGTATTTT
cdr3_aa: CAWSEGRGSTDTQYF

d_call: TRBD1
j_call: TRBJ1-5
clone_size: NA
v_call: TRBV4-1
cdr3_nt: TGCGCCAGCAGCCATGGGGACAGGGGCGATCAGCCCCAGCATTTT
cdr3_aa: CASSHGDRGDQPQHF

d_call: TRBD2
j_call: TRBJ2-3
clone_size: NA
v_call: TRBV7-2
cdr3_nt: TGTGCCAGCAGACCCGGGACTAGCGGGAGTCCTCGCACAGATACGCAGTATTTT
cdr3_aa: CASRPGTSGSPRTDTQYF

d_call: NA
j_call: TRBJ2-7
clone_size: once
v_call: TRBV27
cdr3_nt: TGTGCCACCGCCGCGGGGAAAGGTTACGAGCAGTACTTC
cdr3_aa: CATAAGKGYEQYF

d_call: NA
j_call: TRBJ2-5
clone_size: few
v_call: TRBV6-6
cdr3_nt: TGTGCCAGCAGGCCCCCGGGTGTCCAAGAAGAGACCCAGTACTTC
cdr3_aa: CASRPPGVQEETQYF

d_call: NA
j_call: TRBJ2-1
clone_size: NA
v_call: TRBV27
cdr3_nt: TGTGCCAGCAGTCCCGCATTGGCCGGGTACAATGAGCAGTTCTTC
cdr3_aa: CASSPALAGYNEQFF

d_call: NA
j_call: TRBJ1-1
clone_size: NA
v_call: TRBV2
cdr3_nt: TGTGCCAGCAGTTCTAGGGGGAAGGGTGAAGCTTTCTTT
cdr3_aa: CASSSRGKGEAFF

d_call: TRBD2
j_call: TRBJ2-4
clone_size: NA
v_call: TRBV7-2
cdr3_nt: TGTGCCAGCAGCCTCTTAGCGGGACCTACCACCTTAGCCAAAAACATTCAGTACTTC
cdr3_aa: CASSLLAGPTTLAKNIQYF

d_call: NA
j_call: TRBJ2-6
clone_size: NA
v_call: TRBV5-1
cdr3_nt: TGCGCCGGCCCCCGAGGCAAACCGTCCTCTGGGGCCAACGTCCTGACTTTC
cdr3_aa: CAGPRGKPSSGANVLTF

d_call: NA
j_call: TRBJ2-6
clone_size: once
v_call: TRBV30
cdr3_nt: TGTGCCTGGAGAGCCTCTGGGGCCAACGTCCTGACTTTC
cdr3_aa: CAWRASGANVLTF

d_call: NA
j_call: TRBJ1-5
clone_size: NA
v_call: TRBV27
cdr3_nt: TGTGCCAGCAGTCCTTTCACAGGGATTAGCAGCAATCAGCCCCAGCATTTT
cdr3_aa: CASSPFTGISSNQPQHF

d_call: TRBD1
j_call: TRBJ2-5
clone_size: few
v_call: TRBV19
cdr3_nt: TGTGCCAGTAGTTCCCTTGGACAGGCCCAAGAGACCCAGTACTTC
cdr3_aa: CASSSLGQAQETQYF

d_call: NA
j_call: TRBJ1-5
clone_size: NA
v_call: TRBV5-1
cdr3_nt: TGCGCCAGCAGCCCAGCCCCAGGGGCGGCTCAGCCCCAGCATTTT
cdr3_aa: CASSPAPGAAQPQHF

d_call: TRBD2
j_call: TRBJ2-3
clone_size: NA
v_call: TRBV5-6
cdr3_nt: TGTGCCAGCAGCTTGTTTGGGGGAGGGATAGTTACAGATACGCAGTATTTT
cdr3_aa: CASSLFGGGIVTDTQYF

d_call: TRBD1
j_call: TRBJ2-7
clone_size: NA
v_call: TRBV5-6
cdr3_nt: TGTGCCAGCAGCCCTGGGACAGCAGACTACGAGCAGTACTTC
cdr3_aa: CASSPGTADYEQYF

d_call: TRBD1
j_call: TRBJ2-7
clone_size: NA
v_call: TRBV10-2
cdr3_nt: TGCGCCAGCAGTAAAGGACAGGGGGATTACGAGCAGTACTTC
cdr3_aa: CASSKGQGDYEQYF

d_call: NA
j_call: TRBJ2-1
clone_size: NA
v_call: TRBV30
cdr3_nt: TGTGCCTGGAGTGTCAACTACAATGAGCAGTTCTTC
cdr3_aa: CAWSVNYNEQFF

d_call: NA
j_call: TRBJ2-1
clone_size: NA
v_call: TRBV27
cdr3_nt: TGTGCCAGCAAGGACAGTTTTCCCAACAATGAGCAGTTCTTC
cdr3_aa: CASKDSFPNNEQFF